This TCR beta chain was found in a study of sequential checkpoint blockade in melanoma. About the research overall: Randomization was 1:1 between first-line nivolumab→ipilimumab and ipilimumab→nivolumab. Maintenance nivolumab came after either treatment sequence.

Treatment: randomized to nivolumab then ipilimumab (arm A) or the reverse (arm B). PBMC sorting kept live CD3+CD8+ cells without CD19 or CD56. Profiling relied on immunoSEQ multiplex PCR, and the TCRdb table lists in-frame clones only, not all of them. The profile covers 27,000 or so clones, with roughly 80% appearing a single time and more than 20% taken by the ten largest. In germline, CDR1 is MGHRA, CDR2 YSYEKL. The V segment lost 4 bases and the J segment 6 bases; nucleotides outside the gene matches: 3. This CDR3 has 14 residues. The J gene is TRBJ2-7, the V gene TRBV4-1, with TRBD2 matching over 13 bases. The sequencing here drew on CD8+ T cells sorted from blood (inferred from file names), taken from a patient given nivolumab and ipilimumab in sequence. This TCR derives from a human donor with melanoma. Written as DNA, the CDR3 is TGCGCCAGCAGCCCGGGACTAGCGGGATCCGAGCAGTACTTC. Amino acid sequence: CASSPGLAGSEQYF.